The TCR beta chain described here comes from a study of a mutant IDH1 vaccine in newly diagnosed glioma. About the research overall: The first vaccination came 4-6 weeks after radiotherapy alone, or with temozolomide cycles. Standard pretreatment was either radiotherapy, temozolomide, or, for most, radiochemotherapy with temozolomide.

The data were produced by immunoSEQ multiplex PCR, yet TCRdb's version contains in-frame clones alone and is incomplete. The sample has approximately 70,000 clones; 75% to 90% are singletons. V gave up 6 bases and J gave up 2 bases, with 9 bases separating them. This CDR3 is built from 13 residues. CDR1 is ENHRY and CDR2 is SYGVKD in the germline V gene. Regarding time point: week 23, last vaccination. Vaccinated patients received 300 ug of mutant IDH1 20-mer peptide per dose, with topical imiquimod. A remark on this clone: The target antigen is unknown.

This TCR was sampled from a man aged 18-30 years with glioma. The sequenced sample was PBMCs, obtained from a glioma patient whose treatment included an IDH1 peptide vaccine. The rearrangement uses TRBV10-3 and TRBJ2-3; D possibly matches TRBD1 or TRBD2 (5 bases each). In DNA, the CDR3 is TGTGCCATCAGATGGGACCTCACAGATACGCAGTATTTT. Amino acids: CAIRWDLTDTQYF.